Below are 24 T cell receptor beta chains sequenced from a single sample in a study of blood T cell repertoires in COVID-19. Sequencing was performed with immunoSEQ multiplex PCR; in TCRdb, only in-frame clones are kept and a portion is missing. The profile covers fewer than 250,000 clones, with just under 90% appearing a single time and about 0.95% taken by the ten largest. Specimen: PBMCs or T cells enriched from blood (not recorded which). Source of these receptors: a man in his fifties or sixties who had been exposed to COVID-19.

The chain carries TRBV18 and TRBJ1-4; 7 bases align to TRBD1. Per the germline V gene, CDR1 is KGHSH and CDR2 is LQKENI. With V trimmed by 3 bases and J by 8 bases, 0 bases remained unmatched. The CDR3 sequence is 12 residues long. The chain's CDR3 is CASSPDREKLFF. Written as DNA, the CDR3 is TGTGCCAGCTCACCGGACAGGGAAAAACTGTTTTTT.

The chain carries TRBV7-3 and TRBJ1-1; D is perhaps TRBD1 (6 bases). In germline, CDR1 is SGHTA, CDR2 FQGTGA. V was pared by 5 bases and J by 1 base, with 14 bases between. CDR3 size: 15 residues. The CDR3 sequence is CASSAVAGANTEAFF. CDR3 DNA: TGTGCCAGCAGCGCCGTGGCAGGGGCGAACACTGAAGCTTTCTTT.

In DNA, the CDR3 is TGTGCCAGCAGTTTAGCAGGGGGCGGCTACAATGAGCAGTTCTTC. It codes for CASSLAGGGYNEQFF. This chain connects TRBV28 to TRBJ2-1, with 8 bases fitting TRBD1. This CDR3 has 15 residues. V lost 2 bases to trimming and J lost 3 bases; unmatched junction nucleotides: 3. The germline V gene encodes CDR1 MDHEN and CDR2 SYDVKM.

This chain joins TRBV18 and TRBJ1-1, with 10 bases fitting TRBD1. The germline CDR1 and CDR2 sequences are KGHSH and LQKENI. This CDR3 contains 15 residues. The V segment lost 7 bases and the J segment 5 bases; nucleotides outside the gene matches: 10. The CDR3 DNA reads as TGTGCCAGCTTCACGGGACAGGGGAGGAGTACTGAAGCTTTCTTT. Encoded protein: CASFTGQGRSTEAFF. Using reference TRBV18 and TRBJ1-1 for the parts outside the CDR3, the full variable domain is NAGVMQNPRHLVRRRGQEARLRCSPMKGHSHVYWYRQLPEEGLKFMVYLQKENIIDESGMPKERFSAEFPKEGPSILRIQQVVRGDSAAYFCASFTGQGRSTEAFFGQGTRLTVV.

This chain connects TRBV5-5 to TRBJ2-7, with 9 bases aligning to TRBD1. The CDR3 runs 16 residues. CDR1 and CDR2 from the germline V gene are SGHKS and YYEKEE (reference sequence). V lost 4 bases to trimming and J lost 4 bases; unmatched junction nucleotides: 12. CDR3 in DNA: TGTGCCAGCAGCATCAACCCCGGGACAGGGTTTTACGAGCAGTACGTC. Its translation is CASSINPGTGFYEQYV.

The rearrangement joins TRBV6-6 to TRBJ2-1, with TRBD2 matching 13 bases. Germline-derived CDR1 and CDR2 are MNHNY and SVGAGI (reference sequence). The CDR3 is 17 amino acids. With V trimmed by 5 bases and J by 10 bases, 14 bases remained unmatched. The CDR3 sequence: CASSQGRGTSGVLEQFF. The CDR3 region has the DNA TGTGCCAGCAGTCAGGGCCGCGGGACTAGCGGGGTCCTGGAGCAGTTCTTC.

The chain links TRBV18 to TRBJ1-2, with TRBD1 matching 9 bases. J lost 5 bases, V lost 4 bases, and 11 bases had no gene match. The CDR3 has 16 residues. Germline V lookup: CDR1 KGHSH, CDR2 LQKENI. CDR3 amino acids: CASSQGTGSWKYGYTF. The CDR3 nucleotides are TGTGCCAGCTCACAAGGGACAGGGTCCTGGAAATATGGCTACACCTTC.

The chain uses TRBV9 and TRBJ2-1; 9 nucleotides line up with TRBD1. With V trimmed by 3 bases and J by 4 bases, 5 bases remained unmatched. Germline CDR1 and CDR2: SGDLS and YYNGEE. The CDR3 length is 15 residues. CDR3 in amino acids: CASSADRGEYNEQFF. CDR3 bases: TGTGCCAGCAGCGCGGACAGGGGTGAATACAATGAGCAGTTCTTC. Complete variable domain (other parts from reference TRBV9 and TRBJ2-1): DSGVTQTPKHLITATGQRVTLRCSPRSGDLSVYWYQQSLDQGLQFLIQYYNGEERAKGNILERFSAQQFPDLHSELNLSSLELGDSALYFCASSADRGEYNEQFFGPGTRLTVL.

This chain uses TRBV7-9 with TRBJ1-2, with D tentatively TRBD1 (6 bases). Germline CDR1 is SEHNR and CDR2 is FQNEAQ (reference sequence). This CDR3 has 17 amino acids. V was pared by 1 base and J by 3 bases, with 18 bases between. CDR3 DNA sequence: TGTGCCAGCAGCTTAGTAGCCTGGATGGACAGCTACTATGGCTACACCTTC. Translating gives CASSLVAWMDSYYGYTF.

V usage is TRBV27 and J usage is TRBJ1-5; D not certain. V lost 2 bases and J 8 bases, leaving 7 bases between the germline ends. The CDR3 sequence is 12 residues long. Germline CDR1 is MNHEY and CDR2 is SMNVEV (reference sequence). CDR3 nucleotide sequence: TGTGCCAGCAGTTTAATAGGAGAGCCCCAGCATTTT. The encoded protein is CASSLIGEPQHF.

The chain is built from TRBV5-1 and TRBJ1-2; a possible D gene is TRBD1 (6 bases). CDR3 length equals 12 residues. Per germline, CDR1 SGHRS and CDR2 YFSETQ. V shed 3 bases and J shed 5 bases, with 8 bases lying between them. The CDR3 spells CASSSRGYGYTF. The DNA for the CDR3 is TGCGCCAGCAGCTCCAGGGGTTATGGCTACACCTTC.

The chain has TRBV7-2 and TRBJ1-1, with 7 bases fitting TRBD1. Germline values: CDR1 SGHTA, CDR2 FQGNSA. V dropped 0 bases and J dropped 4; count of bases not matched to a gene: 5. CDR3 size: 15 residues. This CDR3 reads CASSLASDRATEAFF. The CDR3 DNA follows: TGTGCCAGCAGCTTAGCCTCAGACAGGGCCACTGAAGCTTTCTTT.

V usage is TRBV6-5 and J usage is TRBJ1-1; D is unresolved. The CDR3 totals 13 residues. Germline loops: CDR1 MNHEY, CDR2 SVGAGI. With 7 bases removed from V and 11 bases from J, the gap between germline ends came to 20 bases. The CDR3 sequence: CASTTTTSPGAFF. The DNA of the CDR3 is TGTGCCAGCACTACCACAACCTCGCCGGGGGCTTTCTTT.

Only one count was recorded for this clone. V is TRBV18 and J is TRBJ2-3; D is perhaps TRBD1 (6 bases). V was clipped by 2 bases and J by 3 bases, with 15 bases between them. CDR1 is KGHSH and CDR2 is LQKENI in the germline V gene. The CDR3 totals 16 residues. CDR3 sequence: CASSPEGTWGTDTQYF. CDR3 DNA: TGTGCCAGCTCACCAGAGGGGACATGGGGAACAGATACGCAGTATTTT.

CDR3 region: CASSEARGSYRREQYV. As DNA, the CDR3 is TGTGCCAGCAGTGAAGCACGAGGGTCCTATAGGAGAGAGCAGTACGTC. V is TRBV6-1 and J is TRBJ2-7; a weak D match, TRBD2 (5 bases). Germline CDR1 and CDR2: MNHNS and SASEGT. Trimming removed 0 bases from V and 7 bases from J, with 19 bases in between. The CDR3 covers 16 residues.

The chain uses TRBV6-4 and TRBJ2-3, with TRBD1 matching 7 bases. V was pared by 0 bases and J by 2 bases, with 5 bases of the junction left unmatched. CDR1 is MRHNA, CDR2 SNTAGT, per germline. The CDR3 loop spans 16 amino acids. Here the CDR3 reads CASSDSGRGYTDTQYF. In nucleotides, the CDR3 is TGTGCCAGCAGTGACTCCGGCAGGGGGTACACAGATACGCAGTATTTT.

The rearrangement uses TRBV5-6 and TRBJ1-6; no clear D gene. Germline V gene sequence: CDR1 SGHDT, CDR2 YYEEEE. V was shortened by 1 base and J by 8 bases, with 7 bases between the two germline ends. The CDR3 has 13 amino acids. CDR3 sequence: CASSLSRDSPLHF. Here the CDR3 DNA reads TGTGCCAGCAGCTTGAGTCGCGATTCACCCCTCCACTTT. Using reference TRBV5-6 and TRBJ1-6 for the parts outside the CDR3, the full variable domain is DAGVTQSPTHLIKTRGQQVTLRCSPKSGHDTVSWYQQALGQGPQFIFQYYEEEERQRGNFPDRFSGHQFPNYSSELNVNALLLGDSALYLCASSLSRDSPLHFGNGTRLTVT.

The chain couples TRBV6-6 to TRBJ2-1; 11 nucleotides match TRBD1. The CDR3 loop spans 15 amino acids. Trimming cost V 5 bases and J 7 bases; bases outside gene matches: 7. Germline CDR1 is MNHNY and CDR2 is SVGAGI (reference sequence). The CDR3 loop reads CASSTGQGGYNEQFF. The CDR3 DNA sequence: TGTGCCAGCAGTACGGGACAGGGGGGATATAATGAGCAGTTCTTC.

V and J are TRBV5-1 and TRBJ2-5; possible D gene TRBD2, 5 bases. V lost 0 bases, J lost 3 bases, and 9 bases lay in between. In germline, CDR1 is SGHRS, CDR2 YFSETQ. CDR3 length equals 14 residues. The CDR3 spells CASSLDPGKETQYF. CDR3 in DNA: TGCGCCAGCAGCTTGGATCCGGGAAAAGAGACCCAGTACTTC.

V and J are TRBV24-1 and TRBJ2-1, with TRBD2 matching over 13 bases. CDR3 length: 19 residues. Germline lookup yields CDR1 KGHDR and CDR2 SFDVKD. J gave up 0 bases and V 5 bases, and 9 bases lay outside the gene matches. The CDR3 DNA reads TGTGCCACCAGTGGGGGACTAGCGGGGCTCGACAACTCCTACAATGAGCAGTTCTTC. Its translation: CATSGGLAGLDNSYNEQFF.

The CDR3 DNA follows: TGTGCCAGCAGTTACCCCCGTAACACTGAAGCTTTCTTT. Amino acids: CASSYPRNTEAFF. The J gene is TRBJ1-1, the V gene TRBV6-5; D is unclear. The ends were cut back, 2 bases at V and 2 bases at J, with 6 bases in the middle. CDR3 length: 13 residues. Per the germline V gene, CDR1 is MNHEY and CDR2 is SVGAGI.

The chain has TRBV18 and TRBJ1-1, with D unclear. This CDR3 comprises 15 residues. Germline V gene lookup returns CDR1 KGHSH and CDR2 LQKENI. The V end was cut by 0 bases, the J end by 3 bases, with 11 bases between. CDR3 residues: CASSPPARRDTEAFF. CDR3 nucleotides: TGTGCCAGCTCACCACCTGCCCGGAGGGACACTGAAGCTTTCTTT. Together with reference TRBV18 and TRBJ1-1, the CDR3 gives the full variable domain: NAGVMQNPRHLVRRRGQEARLRCSPMKGHSHVYWYRQLPEEGLKFMVYLQKENIIDESGMPKERFSAEFPKEGPSILRIQQVVRGDSAAYFCASSPPARRDTEAFFGQGTRLTVV.

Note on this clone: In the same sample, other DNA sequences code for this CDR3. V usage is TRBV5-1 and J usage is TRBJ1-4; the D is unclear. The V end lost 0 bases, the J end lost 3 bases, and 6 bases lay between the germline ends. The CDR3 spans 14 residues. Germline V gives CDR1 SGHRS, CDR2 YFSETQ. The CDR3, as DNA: TGCGCCAGCAGCTTGGACAGACCTAATGAAAAACTGTTTTTT. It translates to CASSLDRPNEKLFF. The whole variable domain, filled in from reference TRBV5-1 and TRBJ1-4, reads KAGVTQTPRYLIKTRGQQVTLSCSPISGHRSVSWYQQTPGQGLQFLFEYFSETQRNKGNFPGRFSGRQFSNSRSEMNVSTLELGDSALYLCASSLDRPNEKLFFGSGTQLSVL.

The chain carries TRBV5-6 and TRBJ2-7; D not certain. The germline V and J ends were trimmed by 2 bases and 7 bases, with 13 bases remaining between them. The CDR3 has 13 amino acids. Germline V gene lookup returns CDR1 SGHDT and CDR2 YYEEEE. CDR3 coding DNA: TGTGCCAGCAGCTTTATCTCACGGAGTGAGCAGTACGTC. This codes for CASSFISRSEQYV.